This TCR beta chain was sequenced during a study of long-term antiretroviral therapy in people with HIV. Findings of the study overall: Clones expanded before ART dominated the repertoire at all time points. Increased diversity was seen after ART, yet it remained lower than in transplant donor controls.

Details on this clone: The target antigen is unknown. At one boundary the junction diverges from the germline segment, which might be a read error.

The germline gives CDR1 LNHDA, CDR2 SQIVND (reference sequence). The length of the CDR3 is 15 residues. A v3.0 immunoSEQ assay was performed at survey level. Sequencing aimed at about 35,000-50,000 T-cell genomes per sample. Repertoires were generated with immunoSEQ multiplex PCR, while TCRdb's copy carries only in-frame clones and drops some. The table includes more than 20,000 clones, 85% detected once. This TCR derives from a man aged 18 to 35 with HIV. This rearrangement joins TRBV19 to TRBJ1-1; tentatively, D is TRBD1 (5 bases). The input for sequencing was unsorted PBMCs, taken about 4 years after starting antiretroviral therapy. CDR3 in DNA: TGTGCCAGTAGCATAGCAAGACAGAAGAACACTGAAGCTTTCTTT. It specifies CASSIARQKNTEAFF.